Following are 23 T cell receptor beta chains from one sample sequenced in a study of identical twins. TCRdb re-called the 5' RACE reads with MiXCR, one entry per CDR3 protein. The sample has about 290,000 distinct CDR3 sequences; around 9.7% are singletons. The data were also submitted as part of a second study, on yellow fever vaccine responses in identical twins.

Sequencing was performed on CD8+ T cells sorted from blood. Receptors were obtained from a woman younger than 35 in good health.

This clonotype was recorded at least ten times. V usage is TRBV5-1 and J usage is TRBJ2-3, with 10 nucleotides matching TRBD2. This CDR3 has 16 amino acids. The V gene's germline CDR1 is SGHRS and CDR2 YFSETQ. J lost 6 bases, V lost 0 bases, and 7 bases had no gene match. CDR3 nucleotide sequence: TGCGCCAGCAGCTTGGCGCTAGCGGGAGTAATGGATACGCAGTATTTT. Translated: CASSLALAGVMDTQYF.

The table lists this clonotype with a few counts. CDR3 DNA: TGTGCCTGGAGACGGGAGAACGGCCCCGAGCAGTACTTC. Protein product: CAWRRENGPEQYF. This chain connects TRBV30 to TRBJ2-7, with D tentatively TRBD2 (6 bases). The germline CDR1 and CDR2 sequences are GTSNPN and SVGIG (reference sequence). This CDR3 is 13 amino acids long. Trimming stripped 3 bases from V and 6 bases from J, with 15 bases between.

J is TRBJ2-7 and V is TRBV25-1; tentatively, D is TRBD1 (6 bases). V lost 4 bases to trimming and J lost 1 base, with 8 bases between them. Per the germline V gene, CDR1 is MGHDK and CDR2 is SYGVNS. The CDR3 extends over 13 amino acids. The DNA for the CDR3 is TGTGCCAGCAGTGTTACAGGGTCCTACGAGCAGTACTTC. Its translation: CASSVTGSYEQYF.

The V gene is TRBV4-3, the J gene TRBJ2-7; D may correspond to TRBD1 or TRBD2 (5 bases each). The CDR3 is made up of 17 amino acids. V was shortened by 0 bases and J by 9 bases, with 24 bases between the two germline ends. Germline V gives CDR1 LGHNA, CDR2 YSLEER. The CDR3 bases are TGCGCCAGCAGCCAAGATTTGGGGGTAACAGCGGTTATGGGGCAGTACTTC. Translating gives CASSQDLGVTAVMGQYF.

Only a few counts were recorded for this clonotype. The V gene is TRBV12-3 or TRBV12-4, the J gene TRBJ2-5, with 9 bases fitting TRBD2. V shed 3 bases and J 4 bases; nucleotides not matched to a gene: 9. The CDR3 loop spans 16 amino acids. The CDR3 DNA follows: TGTGCCAGCAGTTTTAGCGGGGGCCGAAAACGAGAGACCCAGTACTTC. Translating it yields CASSFSGGRKRETQYF.

At least ten counts were recorded for this clonotype. This chain joins TRBV13 and TRBJ2-1, with TRBD2 identical over 14 bases. V was pared by 5 bases and J by 3 bases, with 9 bases of the junction left unmatched. CDR1 is PRHDT and CDR2 is FYEKMQ in the germline V gene (reference sequence). The CDR3 has 18 amino acids. The CDR3 DNA is TGTGCCAGCAGCCAGACTAGCGGGAGGGCCCAGGGCTACAATGAGCAGTTCTTC. It specifies CASSQTSGRAQGYNEQFF.

This clonotype was seen many times. V gene TRBV12-3 or TRBV12-4 combines with J gene TRBJ2-1; D is ambiguous. CDR3 size: 10 residues. Trimming shortened V by 3 bases and J by 7 bases, and 1 base separated the two germline ends. This CDR3 is CASSFNEQFF. Written as DNA, the CDR3 is TGTGCCAGCAGTTTTAATGAGCAGTTCTTC.

This clonotype was seen a few times. CDR3 in amino acids: CASSLRAVGVNTEAFF. The CDR3 DNA reads as TGTGCCAGCAGCTTACGGGCGGTAGGGGTGAACACTGAAGCTTTCTTT. The chain employs TRBV5-6 and TRBJ1-1; D perhaps matches TRBD1 (5 bases). CDR3 length equals 16 residues. CDR1 is SGHDT and CDR2 is YYEEEE in the germline V gene. V was shortened by 2 bases and J by 0 bases, with 14 bases between the two germline ends. Using reference TRBV5-6 and TRBJ1-1 for the parts outside the CDR3, the full variable domain is DAGVTQSPTHLIKTRGQQVTLRCSPKSGHDTVSWYQQALGQGPQFIFQYYEEEERQRGNFPDRFSGHQFPNYSSELNVNALLLGDSALYLCASSLRAVGVNTEAFFGQGTRLTVV.

This clonotype occurred many times. This chain uses TRBV27 with TRBJ1-1, with 8 nucleotides matching TRBD1. Germline V CDR1 and CDR2: MNHEY, SMNVEV (reference sequence). The ends lost 5 bases at V and 7 bases at J; junction bases unmatched: 3. CDR3 length: 12 amino acids. CDR3 loop: CASSAGGHEAFF. CDR3 sequence (DNA): TGTGCCAGCAGTGCAGGGGGCCATGAAGCTTTCTTT.

V gene TRBV20-1 combines with J gene TRBJ1-5; D unclear. CDR1 is DFQATT, CDR2 SNEGSKA, per germline (reference sequence). V was shortened by 0 bases and J by 2 bases, with 14 bases between the two germline ends. This CDR3 has 16 residues. The CDR3 reads CSARDLALSGNQPQHF. CDR3 nucleotide sequence: TGCAGTGCTAGAGATCTGGCGTTATCGGGCAATCAGCCCCAGCATTTT.

This clonotype was detected a few times. The chain joins TRBV7-2 to TRBJ2-2; D gene ambiguous. Trimming cost V 1 base and J 8 bases, with 14 bases left between them. There are 15 residues in the CDR3. Per germline, CDR1 SGHTA and CDR2 FQGNSA. CDR3: CASSLGDGSLGELFF. CDR3 sequence (DNA): TGTGCCAGCAGCTTAGGCGATGGCTCCCTGGGGGAGCTGTTTTTT.

CDR3 residues: CASRDTTYEQYF. For the CDR3, the DNA is TGTGCCAGCCGGGACACAACCTACGAGCAGTACTTC. V is TRBV28 and J is TRBJ2-7; possibly TRBD1 for D (6 bases). This CDR3 has 12 amino acids. The V gene's germline CDR1 is MDHEN and CDR2 SYDVKM. V lost 8 bases and J 2 bases, leaving 10 bases between the germline ends.

This clonotype showed up many times. In DNA, the CDR3 is TGTGCCAGCAGCCCAGACTTACTCGAGGACATTCAGTACTTC. It encodes CASSPDLLEDIQYF. This sequence joins TRBV7-2 and TRBJ2-4, with no clear D. V lost 5 bases, J lost 8 bases, and 16 bases lay in between. Germline V gene lookup returns CDR1 SGHTA and CDR2 FQGNSA. This CDR3 region has 14 residues.

In its sample, this clonotype was seen many times. The chain is built from TRBV29-1 and TRBJ2-7; the D is unclear. Trimming took off 2 bases at V and 2 bases at J, with 10 bases between the two ends. There are 13 residues in the CDR3. CDR1 is SQVTM and CDR2 is ANQGSEA in the germline V gene. The CDR3 protein is CSVELPGPYEQYF. As DNA, the CDR3 is TGCAGCGTTGAACTCCCCGGCCCCTACGAGCAGTACTTC.

This rearrangement joins TRBV5-4 to TRBJ2-5, with no clear D. Germline loops: CDR1 SGHNT, CDR2 YYREEE (reference sequence). V dropped 4 bases and J dropped 5 bases, with 18 bases sitting between them. The CDR3 spans 15 residues. In DNA form, the CDR3 reads TGTGCCAGCAGCGTCTGGACGCAGGAGTGGGAGACCCAGTACTTC. It codes for CASSVWTQEWETQYF.

This clonotype was seen at least ten times. The V gene is TRBV7-9, the J gene TRBJ2-1; TRBD2 matches at 11 bases. The CDR3 has 15 residues. The V and J ends lost 5 bases and 10 bases, in that order; junction bases with no gene match: 10. Germline V gives CDR1 SEHNR, CDR2 FQNEAQ (reference sequence). DNA of the CDR3: TGTGCCAGCAGCACGACTAGCGGGGAAGGGGGGGAGCAGTTCTTC. Amino acids: CASSTTSGEGGEQFF.

This clonotype was found a few times. The chain joins TRBV29-1 to TRBJ2-2; TRBD1 is a possible D gene (6 bases). The CDR3 sequence is 14 residues long. Trimming pared 7 bases from V and 7 bases from J, leaving 19 bases between. CDR1 is SQVTM, CDR2 ANQGSEA, per germline. The CDR3 nucleotides are TGCAGCGCCCCTATGGGACATGCTGGCGGGGAGCTGTTTTTT. Its protein product is CSAPMGHAGGELFF.

This clonotype was recorded many times. The chain uses TRBV7-9 and TRBJ1-5; D possibly corresponds to TRBD1 (5 bases). Germline CDR1 and CDR2: SEHNR and FQNEAQ (reference sequence). V shed 2 bases and J shed 7 bases, with 18 bases lying between them. The CDR3 is 16 residues long. CDR3 sequence reads: CASSLLGEGQEQPQHF. As DNA, the CDR3 is TGTGCCAGCAGCTTATTAGGCGAGGGGCAGGAGCAGCCCCAGCATTTT.

This clonotype has only a few counts. The chain uses TRBV2 and TRBJ2-3; D uncertain. The V gene lost 6 bases and the J gene lost 2 bases, with 18 bases spanning the gap. Looked up from germline, CDR1 is SNHLY and CDR2 is FYNNEI. The length of the CDR3 is 16 residues. This CDR3 reads CASRALNNGVTDTQYF. CDR3 coding DNA: TGTGCCAGCAGGGCCCTTAATAACGGCGTCACAGATACGCAGTATTTT.

This clonotype was found a few times. This chain links TRBV10-3 with TRBJ2-7, with 8 bases matching TRBD1. The CDR3 spans 13 residues. Trimming removed 11 bases from V and 2 bases from J; junction bases left unmatched: 8. Germline lookup yields CDR1 ENHRY and CDR2 SYGVKD. DNA of the CDR3: TGTGCCGCCCAGACAGGGGAGACCTACGAGCAGTACTTC. This encodes CAAQTGETYEQYF.

This clonotype was observed a few times. This sequence joins TRBV7-9 and TRBJ1-2, with 8 bases fitting TRBD1. Germline trimming cut 4 bases from V and 4 bases from J; bases unmatched to any gene: 8. Looked up from germline, CDR1 is SEHNR and CDR2 is FQNEAQ (reference sequence). The CDR3 is 15 amino acids. In DNA form, the CDR3 reads TGTGCCAGCAGCTCCCAGGGGGCGCGACTCTATGGCTACACCTTC. Protein product: CASSSQGARLYGYTF. The full variable domain, with the rest looked up from reference TRBV7-9 and TRBJ1-2, is DTGVSQNPRHKITKRGQNVTFRCDPISEHNRLYWYRQTLGQGPEFLTYFQNEAQLEKSRLLSDRFSAERPKGSFSTLEIQRTEQGDSAMYLCASSSQGARLYGYTFGSGTRLTVV.

This clonotype was counted a few times. V gene TRBV4-3 combines with J gene TRBJ2-2; 7 nucleotides align to TRBD2. The CDR3 spans 16 residues. Germline V gene data show CDR1 as LGHNA and CDR2 as YSLEER. Trimming took 0 bases from V and 4 from J; bases not matched to a gene: 5. The CDR3 protein is CASSQDARGVTGELFF. CDR3 sequence (DNA): TGCGCCAGCAGCCAAGACGCTCGGGGGGTCACCGGGGAGCTGTTTTTT.

In this sample, this clonotype turned up many times. This chain connects TRBV20-1 to TRBJ2-7; perhaps TRBD1 as D (5 bases). Trimming left V 0 bases short and J 2 bases short, with 11 bases between. Per the germline V gene, CDR1 is DFQATT and CDR2 is SNEGSKA (reference sequence). The CDR3 loop spans 14 amino acids. The CDR3 reads CSARDLQGTYEQYF. CDR3 in DNA: TGCAGTGCTAGAGATTTGCAGGGTACCTACGAGCAGTACTTC.